A selection of T cell receptor beta chains follows, all from one sample in a study of T-cell memory formation after mild COVID-19. TCRdb used MiXCR to reprocess the 5' RACE reads, holding one entry per CDR3 protein. The repertoire consists of about 560,000 distinct CDR3 sequences, with 15% to 20% occurring once and the leading ten covering approximately 12%. Sequenced material: PBMCs or a T cell subset sorted from them (not recorded which). These receptor sequences come from an adult woman who had mild COVID-19 (a few samples of this study predate the infection). Cell type and time point are not known. The CDR3 runs from the conserved cysteine through the conserved F or W. The order of the fields is V gene, D gene, J gene, clone size, CDR3 protein, CDR3 DNA. The D gene is left open where the match is weak. For some rows the clone size is stated as once, few or many, or as a class when expanded; others skip it.

>TRBV12-3/TRBV12-4|NA|TRBJ1-2|NA
CASSSPVVGAYGYTF
TGTGCCAGCAGTTCCCCCGTCGTGGGCGCCTATGGCTACACCTTC
>TRBV5-6|NA|TRBJ1-1|NA
CASSSTLGQMNTEAFF
NA
>TRBV11-2|NA|TRBJ2-2|NA
CASSPFRGNHGELFF
TGTGCCAGCAGCCCTTTTCGGGGGAATCACGGGGAGCTGTTTTTT
>TRBV13|TRBD1|TRBJ1-4|NA
CASSFRQGNEKLFF
TGTGCCAGCAGCTTTCGACAGGGAAATGAAAAACTGTTTTTT
>TRBV7-8|NA|TRBJ2-5|few
CASSLKVGLQETQYF
TGTGCCAGCAGCTTAAAAGTGGGGCTCCAAGAGACCCAGTACTTC
>TRBV27|NA|TRBJ1-5|few
CASSLRSQTPQHF
TGTGCCAGCAGTTTACGTAGCCAGACGCCCCAGCATTTT
>TRBV20-1|NA|TRBJ2-7|NA
CSATNGELSYEQYF
TGCAGTGCTACAAACGGAGAATTGAGCTACGAGCAGTACTTC
>TRBV7-9|NA|TRBJ2-1|NA
CASSLALHNEQFF
TGTGCCAGCAGCTTAGCCTTGCACAATGAGCAGTTCTTC
>TRBV7-2|NA|TRBJ2-3|NA
CASSFTPGGDTQYF
TGTGCCAGCAGCTTCACCCCCGGTGGGGATACGCAGTATTTT
>TRBV7-6|NA|TRBJ2-5|few
CASRRQVEETQYF
TGTGCCAGCAGGAGACAAGTGGAAGAGACCCAGTACTTC
>TRBV7-2|TRBD2|TRBJ2-7|NA
CASSYREGGGGYEQYF
TGTGCCAGCAGTTATCGGGAGGGGGGAGGTGGGTACGAGCAGTACTTC
>TRBV12-3/TRBV12-4|NA|TRBJ1-1|NA
CASSPWEDLGTEAFF
TGTGCCAGCAGTCCCTGGGAAGACCTGGGGACTGAAGCTTTCTTT
>TRBV7-9|TRBD1|TRBJ1-1|NA
CASSLRQGANTEAFF
TGTGCCAGCAGCTTAAGACAGGGGGCGAACACTGAAGCTTTCTTT